Reported below is one TCR beta chain. The specificity of this receptor is unknown. Base-call qualities are not available, and no considerably larger clone is one nucleotide away. Libraries were built with the immunoSEQ multiplex PCR assay. For the multiplex PCR, a mixture combining 60 forward primers for TCR Vbeta segments and 13 reverse primers for TCR Jbeta segments was used. The CDR3 region of rearranged TCR beta genes was amplified from genomic DNA with a multiplex PCR assay. The Illumina HiSeq System was used to sequence the amplified TCR beta libraries as 87-base-pair reads. In the paper's pipeline: A later analysis counted some 80 million unique TCR beta chains across the 666 repertoires, and 10 million to 12 million of these chains were shared by at least two donors. Raw reads were error-corrected and collapsed into unique sequences with a nearest-neighbor algorithm that merged closely related sequences to remove PCR and sequencing errors. To assign V, D and J gene segments, CDR3 sequences were aligned to IMGT reference sequences. For a sequence to be retained, a match of at least six nucleotides to both a V gene segment and a J gene segment was required. A rearrangement was called productive if the CDR3 had no stop codons and remained in frame with V and J, and every other rearrangement was called non-productive. Following IMGT convention, CDR3 was defined as the stretch from the second conserved V-encoded cysteine up to the conserved J-encoded phenylalanine. In an earlier analysis of approximately 500 of the donors, sequences lacking an unambiguous match to a single V gene segment were excluded. An earlier analysis of roughly 590 of the donors called V segments functional above 56.7% productive rearrangements and segregating when the between-donor standard deviation exceeded 5%. A statistical classification framework was developed to diagnose cytomegalovirus status using the catalog of TCR beta chain sequences. In a later analysis, TCR nucleotide sequences were compared against IMGT/GENE-DB human TR gene sequences so that V and J genes could be assigned. The TCRdist pipeline was used in a later analysis to assign CDR3 sequences and most-parsimonious VDJ recombination scenarios. In a later analysis, every TCR beta chain was defined by the combination of its CDR3 amino acid sequence and its V-gene family, and reads without a unique V-gene family were dropped. A later analysis removed 592 highly shared, low-generation-probability nucleotide sequences to deal with suspected cross-contamination and a sequencing artifact. In a later analysis, a clonal expansion index for each public chain was calculated from normalized within-repertoire ranks of inferred template counts. In a later analysis, generation probabilities were computed using a VDJ recombination model fitted to out-of-frame rearrangements, and the results were checked against IGoR. In a later analysis, hypergeometric tests were used to score TCR-TCR, TCR-HLA and TCR-CMV co-occurrence, with a repertoire-size bias correction applied to TCR pairs. To estimate false discovery rates, a later analysis permuted the HLA or CMV assignments 20 times. In a later analysis, co-occurring TCRs were grouped using DBSCAN, with TCRdist sequence similarity added in when clustering inside HLA-allele-positive subsets. Co-occurrence clustering excluded repertoires with fewer than 30,000 or more than 120,000 public chains, plus five with anomalous nucleotide sharing. What TCRdb holds here is the immuneACCESS table cut down to in-frame rearrangements. Part of the clones is not present; checked against another copy, under half of the missing clones reflect an unresolved V gene, and the others are unexplained. V and J calls and clone size are copied from that table; D and trimming were computed from the DNA. The table for this sample lists some 130,000 clones; roughly 78% of them were counted only once. Under 5.5% of the sample lies in the top ten.

In total, approximately 610 healthy bone marrow donors made up the cohort. At the time of sampling, all cohort members were nominally healthy, though unrecorded immune exposures were likely present. The donor tested CMV seropositive and was one of the 289 seropositive cohort members. A peripheral blood sample was provided by each donor, and peripheral blood mononuclear cells were used for TCR beta sequencing. The Qiagen DNeasy Blood Extraction Kit was used to extract genomic DNA from the blood cell samples. The entry originates in a study of cytomegalovirus exposure and HLA in healthy donors (dated by TCRdb to 2017 to 2019). At the level of the whole study: According to an earlier analysis of a few hundred of the donors, about 179 million T cells yielded 95 million to 140 million unique TCR beta sequences and roughly 280 Gb of sequence data. An early release covering roughly 580 HLA-typed donors comprised approximately 300 gigabases of sequencing data and around 86 million unique TCR sequences. Of the 300 to 500 genotyped donors, roughly 80% were placed in the genetic ancestry cluster associated with self-reported Caucasian donors. The study was designed to test whether signatures of past pathogen exposure could be identified by cataloging public T cell receptors. The study profiled the T cell repertoires of more than 500 subjects by immunosequencing and related them to cytomegalovirus serostatus. In addition to the first cohort of approximately 650 subjects, a separate validation cohort of approximately 130 different subjects was used. The study combined high-throughput TCR immunosequencing, statistical association of individual TCRs with disease status, and machine learning to predict cytomegalovirus infection status. A later analysis re-analyzed previously published TCR beta repertoires from 550 to 700 donors and added high-resolution HLA genotyping to study TCR occurrence patterns. Rather than drawing on any new phenotypic data, the later analysis identified candidate immune exposures from TCR beta sequences and the way those sequences occurred across donors. An earlier analysis of approximately 580 of the donors used high-throughput TCR beta sequencing to judge whether each TCR beta V gene segment behaved as functional or pseudogenic. Donor age, sex, ethnicity and CMV serostatus were collected together with the repertoire data. A later genetic analysis used genome-wide SNP genotypes for about three fifths of the 666 donors, treating that subset as a discovery cohort. All discovery cohort repertoires had been generated using a single sequencing platform. HLA typing covered class I and class II loci at four-digit resolution. The number of typed donors differed by locus: 629-630 for A, B, C, DRB1 and DQB1; approximately 540 for DQA1; over 600 for DPA1; and around 470 for DPB1. About five DR-DQ haplotypes were handled as single units for association and clustering because linkage in the cohort was strong. On average, roughly 250,000 unique TCR beta nucleotide sequences were sequenced per donor among about 400 genotyped donors of the cohort, with roughly 18% of those sequences being non-productive.

Based on the germline V gene, the CDR1 and CDR2 sequences are MNHNS and SASEGT. The CDR3 goes from the cysteine to the phenylalanine over 15 residues. The entry retains the CDR3 DNA only, 45 bases that are in frame from base 1. Overall study results and their limits: The sequencing pipeline was judged likely to have produced a cluster of highly shared sequence variants as a technical artifact. The only immune exposure information available for the cohort was CMV serostatus. Strong co-occurrence of HLA alleles, especially DR and DQ, made assigning TCR associations to individual alleles difficult. Because the 87-base-pair reads could not distinguish some IMGT-functional V segments, including TRBV6-2 and TRBV6-3, those segments were excluded. A later analysis reported that several top co-occurrence clusters appeared linked to parvovirus B19, influenza, CMV and Epstein-Barr virus. In an earlier analysis of some 500 of the donors, most TCR beta V segments appeared in productive rearrangements about 87% or about 30% of the time, broadly matching IMGT annotations. A later analysis associated approximately 17,000 TCR beta sequences with specific HLA alleles at a false discovery rate of 0.05. It was suggested by the authors that the approach could potentially be generalized to other disease states and immunological phenotypes. In a later genetic analysis, fewer N-insertions in productive TCRs were reported among donors in an Asian-associated ancestry cluster than the roughly 670-donor mean. Because some donors lacked HLA typing at each locus, the association tests relied only on the typed subset. A further reported finding was that TCR beta sequences accurately predicted the HLA-A and HLA-B alleles for most subjects in the first cohort. In this cohort, only TCR beta chains were sequenced, and detectable features were limited by the absence of alpha or paired-chain data. Because counts were too low, around 17 rarely observed V segments, including chromosome 9 orphons, were left out of the earlier analysis of approximately 580 of the donors. Compared with equally common non-associated chains, HLA-associated TCR beta chains in a later analysis were more clonally expanded and had lower generation probabilities. While some public TCRs were present in many individuals, most TCR sequences turned up only very rarely across donors. Most CMV-associated TCR beta chains appeared to be HLA-restricted in a later analysis, and the HLA associations seemed to be driven largely by CMV exposure. Roughly uniform sequencing depth across donors was assumed in presence/absence analyses, although this assumption may not hold. A later analysis found that TCR association rates varied across HLA loci, with DRB1 alleles showing the most associated TCRs and HLA-C alleles the fewest. A few of the identified cytomegalovirus-associated TCR beta chains were confirmed in vitro to be specific for cytomegalovirus antigens. In a later genetic analysis, a missense DCLRE1C variant was associated with V-gene and J-gene trimming of TCR beta chains, and the association was replicated in an independent cohort. The study gave a list of roughly 150 TCR beta chains associated with cytomegalovirus. The classifier was reported to diagnose cytomegalovirus status with high specificity and sensitivity in both the original cohort and the validation cohort. Linkage disequilibrium might explain the correlated functional status among segregating V segments, but an unknown experimental factor could not be ruled out.

The sequence is built from TRBV6-1 and TRBJ2-5; TRBD1 might be the D gene, on 5 matching bases. Near its end, the DNA agrees better with TRBJ2-7, so the J call may be wrong. The specimen was PBMCs. The TCR sequence derives from a man aged 45-60 years in good health and CMV-seropositive. CDR3 loop: CASREQVYLVDEQYF. The DNA sequence is as follows: TGTGCCAGCAGGGAACAGGTCTACCTGGTCGACGAGCAGTACTTC.